The rows below give T cell receptor beta chains drawn from one sample of a study of neoadjuvant anti-PD-1 for oral cavity cancer. Profiling relied on immunoSEQ multiplex PCR, and the TCRdb table lists in-frame clones only, not all of them. Found here are 72,000 or so clones, around four fifths of them singletons; the top ten hold 3% to 4%. Sequences were derived from PBMCs, sampled before nivolumab (anti-PD-1) treatment. The source of these receptors is a person aged 35-80 years with oral cavity squamous cell carcinoma. The CDR3 runs from the conserved cysteine through the conserved F or W. The D gene is left open where the match is weak. The listing skips clone size in some rows; elsewhere it reads once, few, many or a size class.

d_gene: .; v_gene: TRBV27; j_gene: TRBJ2-5; abundance: once; CDR3nt: TGTGCCAGCGGTCGCGGAGGGAGGGAGACCCAGTACTTC; CDR3aa: CASGRGGRETQYF
d_gene: .; v_gene: TRBV19; j_gene: TRBJ1-3; abundance: .; CDR3nt: TGTGCCAGCCACGACAACTCTGGAAACACCATATATTTT; CDR3aa: CASHDNSGNTIYF
d_gene: .; v_gene: TRBV29-1; j_gene: TRBJ1-2; abundance: .; CDR3nt: TGCAGCGTTACAGAGGGGAACTATGGCTACACCTTC; CDR3aa: CSVTEGNYGYTF
d_gene: .; v_gene: TRBV30; j_gene: TRBJ2-1; abundance: .; CDR3nt: TGTGCCTGGAGGGACCCCCGCTCCTACAATGAGCAGTTCTTC; CDR3aa: CAWRDPRSYNEQFF
d_gene: .; v_gene: TRBV28; j_gene: TRBJ2-5; abundance: .; CDR3nt: TGTGCCAGCAGTTATAGTCTAGTAGGGGTCGGAAAGACCCAGTACTTC; CDR3aa: CASSYSLVGVGKTQYF
d_gene: .; v_gene: TRBV6-6; j_gene: TRBJ1-1; abundance: .; CDR3nt: TGTGCCAGCACCCCAGGTGGACGTGTGAACACTGAAGCTTTCTTT; CDR3aa: CASTPGGRVNTEAFF
d_gene: .; v_gene: TRBV18; j_gene: TRBJ2-7; abundance: .; CDR3nt: TGTGCCAGCTCACCACCAGAATCCTACGAGCAGTACTTC; CDR3aa: CASSPPESYEQYF
d_gene: .; v_gene: TRBV4-1; j_gene: TRBJ1-2; abundance: .; CDR3nt: TGCGCCAGCAGCCCTAGTCGGGGGACCTATGGCTACACCTTC; CDR3aa: CASSPSRGTYGYTF
d_gene: .; v_gene: TRBV5-1; j_gene: TRBJ2-1; abundance: .; CDR3nt: TGCGCCAGCACCCTAGGCGAGTCCCTCTCCTACAATGAGCAGTTCTTC; CDR3aa: CASTLGESLSYNEQFF
d_gene: TRBD2; v_gene: TRBV27; j_gene: TRBJ2-3; abundance: .; CDR3nt: TGTGCCAGCAGATTTAGCGGGAGCCGTGATACGCAGTATTTT; CDR3aa: CASRFSGSRDTQYF
d_gene: .; v_gene: TRBV15; j_gene: TRBJ2-5; abundance: few; CDR3nt: TGTGCCACCAGCAGGGAACGACAAGAGACCCAGTACTTC; CDR3aa: CATSRERQETQYF
d_gene: TRBD1; v_gene: TRBV6-5; j_gene: TRBJ1-4; abundance: few; CDR3nt: TGTGCCAGCAGTGGACAGGGGATGCGGGAAAAACTGTTTTTT; CDR3aa: CASSGQGMREKLFF
d_gene: .; v_gene: TRBV7-3; j_gene: TRBJ2-2; abundance: .; CDR3nt: TGTGCCAGCAGCTTAAACAGGAACACCGGGGAGCTGTTTTTT; CDR3aa: CASSLNRNTGELFF
d_gene: .; v_gene: TRBV2; j_gene: TRBJ1-2; abundance: .; CDR3nt: TGTGCCAGCAGTGAGCGACAGGTCTATGGCTACACCTTC; CDR3aa: CASSERQVYGYTF
d_gene: .; v_gene: TRBV7-2; j_gene: TRBJ2-7; abundance: few; CDR3nt: TGTGCCAGCAGCTTAGAAGCGTCCAACTACTACGAGCAGTACTTC; CDR3aa: CASSLEASNYYEQYF
d_gene: TRBD2; v_gene: TRBV10-3; j_gene: TRBJ2-3; abundance: once; CDR3nt: TGTGCCATCAGTGAGTCCCCCATTTCGGGAGGTCGGTTGTATACGCAGTATTTT; CDR3aa: CAISESPISGGRLYTQYF
d_gene: .; v_gene: TRBV5-4; j_gene: TRBJ1-2; abundance: .; CDR3nt: TGTGCCAGCAGCTTGCCAGGTGACTATGGCTACACCTTC; CDR3aa: CASSLPGDYGYTF
d_gene: .; v_gene: TRBV7-8; j_gene: TRBJ2-1; abundance: .; CDR3nt: TGTGCCAGCAGCTTTGGTACCCCCCGCTGGGGCCGCAATGAGCAGTTCTTC; CDR3aa: CASSFGTPRWGRNEQFF
d_gene: .; v_gene: TRBV9; j_gene: TRBJ1-4; abundance: .; CDR3nt: TGTGCCAGCTCCCTTGGTGGGCAGCCAACTAATGAAAAACTGTTTTTT; CDR3aa: CASSLGGQPTNEKLFF
d_gene: TRBD2; v_gene: TRBV7-9; j_gene: TRBJ2-5; abundance: .; CDR3nt: TGTGCCAGCAGCTTAGGACCGGGACTAGCGCAAGAGACCCAGTACTTC; CDR3aa: CASSLGPGLAQETQYF
d_gene: .; v_gene: TRBV5-1; j_gene: TRBJ2-4; abundance: .; CDR3nt: TGCGCCAGCAGCTTGGGGGGTAGTGAAAACATTCAGTACTTC; CDR3aa: CASSLGGSENIQYF
d_gene: TRBD1; v_gene: TRBV12-5; j_gene: TRBJ1-5; abundance: once; CDR3nt: TGTGCTAGTGGTTTGGTACCGGGGACAGGAGGCAATCAGCCCCAGCATTTT; CDR3aa: CASGLVPGTGGNQPQHF
d_gene: TRBD2; v_gene: TRBV5-6; j_gene: TRBJ2-1; abundance: .; CDR3nt: TGTGCCAGCAGCTTGCTAGCGGGGGGTCTCAATGAGCAGTTCTTC; CDR3aa: CASSLLAGGLNEQFF
d_gene: .; v_gene: TRBV7-9; j_gene: TRBJ2-1; abundance: .; CDR3nt: TGTGCCAGCACTGATAGCTCCTACAATGAGCAGTTCTTC; CDR3aa: CASTDSSYNEQFF
d_gene: TRBD2; v_gene: TRBV30; j_gene: TRBJ2-5; abundance: .; CDR3nt: TGTGCCTGGAGTGTTATGGCGGGAGCGGAGACCCAGTACTTC; CDR3aa: CAWSVMAGAETQYF
d_gene: TRBD2; v_gene: TRBV27; j_gene: TRBJ2-7; abundance: once; CDR3nt: TGTGCCAGCAGTTTATTGTCCCGACTAGCGACCCGTTACGAGCAGTACTTC; CDR3aa: CASSLLSRLATRYEQYF
d_gene: TRBD2; v_gene: TRBV4-1; j_gene: TRBJ2-3; abundance: .; CDR3nt: TGCGCCAGCAGCCCTCTAGCGGGAGCGCTGACAGATACGCAGTATTTT; CDR3aa: CASSPLAGALTDTQYF
d_gene: .; v_gene: TRBV27; j_gene: TRBJ2-3; abundance: .; CDR3nt: TGTGCCAGCAGACCTCCACTTTACGGGAGCGGTCCAGATACGCAGTATTTT; CDR3aa: CASRPPLYGSGPDTQYF
d_gene: .; v_gene: TRBV28; j_gene: TRBJ2-1; abundance: .; CDR3nt: TGTGCCAGCAGTTTAAAGATGGACAGTGTCAACAATGAGCAGTTCTTC; CDR3aa: CASSLKMDSVNNEQFF
d_gene: .; v_gene: TRBV9; j_gene: TRBJ1-2; abundance: few; CDR3nt: TGTGCCAGCAGCGTCCGGGGGGCGGGCGGCTACACCTTC; CDR3aa: CASSVRGAGGYTF
d_gene: .; v_gene: TRBV11-1; j_gene: TRBJ2-6; abundance: .; CDR3nt: TGTGCCAGCAGCGAAAGCAACAGGGCGGGGGCCAACGTCCTGACTTTC; CDR3aa: CASSESNRAGANVLTF
d_gene: .; v_gene: TRBV4-1; j_gene: TRBJ1-2; abundance: .; CDR3nt: TGCGCCAGCAGCCAGGCGACGGACCTCTATGGCTACACCTTC; CDR3aa: CASSQATDLYGYTF
d_gene: TRBD2; v_gene: TRBV29-1; j_gene: TRBJ2-7; abundance: .; CDR3nt: TGCAGCATCGACGTCGGACTAGCGGGAGTCTACTACGAGCAGTACTTC; CDR3aa: CSIDVGLAGVYYEQYF
d_gene: .; v_gene: TRBV30; j_gene: TRBJ2-1; abundance: .; CDR3nt: TGTGCCTGCCAGGCCGCTGTGGGGCAGTTCTTC; CDR3aa: CACQAAVGQFF
d_gene: TRBD2; v_gene: TRBV18; j_gene: TRBJ2-5; abundance: .; CDR3nt: TGTGCCAGCTCACCACCGACTAGCGGGAGTGTAGAGACCCAGTACTTC; CDR3aa: CASSPPTSGSVETQYF
d_gene: .; v_gene: TRBV6-1; j_gene: TRBJ2-7; abundance: .; CDR3nt: TGTGCCAGCAGTAAAGCTCTATACGAGCAGTACTTC; CDR3aa: CASSKALYEQYF
d_gene: .; v_gene: TRBV4-2; j_gene: TRBJ2-4; abundance: .; CDR3nt: TGTGCCAGCAGCCAAGATCTAGGGGGGCCAAAAAACATTCAGTACTTC; CDR3aa: CASSQDLGGPKNIQYF
d_gene: .; v_gene: TRBV30; j_gene: TRBJ1-3; abundance: .; CDR3nt: TGTGCCTGGAGACCCATCCTCTCTGGAAACACCATATATTTT; CDR3aa: CAWRPILSGNTIYF
d_gene: TRBD1; v_gene: TRBV4-1; j_gene: TRBJ1-6; abundance: few; CDR3nt: TGCGCCAGCAGCCCCGGGGGTAGGGGGCGGAATTCACCCCTCCACTTT; CDR3aa: CASSPGGRGRNSPLHF
d_gene: .; v_gene: TRBV11-1; j_gene: TRBJ2-7; abundance: .; CDR3nt: TGTGCCAGCAGCAGATCCGCTATAAGAGACTACGAGCAGTACTTC; CDR3aa: CASSRSAIRDYEQYF